Listed here are 22 T cell receptor beta chains from one sample, sequenced in a study of OX40 agonist ivuxolimab in advanced cancers. Only in-frame clones appear in the TCRdb table, and some are missing; sequencing was by immunoSEQ multiplex PCR. The sample shows roughly 80,000 clones, approximately 85% of them seen only once. The sequences come from CD4+ or CD8+ T cells sorted from blood, collected in a trial of the OX40 agonist ivuxolimab. The receptor set was obtained from an adult with an advanced solid tumor such as melanoma, head and neck, liver or kidney cancer.

The chain combines TRBV13 with TRBJ1-3; a possible D gene is TRBD1 (5 bases). Germline V gives CDR1 PRHDT, CDR2 FYEKMQ (reference sequence). V gave up 1 base and J gave up 0 bases, with 13 bases separating them. The CDR3 is made up of 17 amino acids. The CDR3 nucleotides read TGTGCCAGCAGCTTAGAAGGGGTTCTACCCTCTGGAAACACCATATATTTT. Its translation: CASSLEGVLPSGNTIYF.

This chain links TRBV6-6 with TRBJ2-7; TRBD1 or TRBD2 may be the D gene (5 bases each). This CDR3 region has 14 residues. Trimming pared 0 bases from V and 3 bases from J, leaving 9 bases between. CDR1 MNHNY and CDR2 SVGAGI come from the germline V gene (reference sequence). This CDR3 is CASSYSGRNYEQYF. CDR3 bases: TGTGCCAGCAGTTACTCGGGACGAAACTACGAGCAGTACTTC.

This clone was counted a single time. The chain employs TRBV6-1 and TRBJ2-7; weak D call: TRBD1 (6 bases). V was shortened by 2 bases and J by 5 bases, with 7 bases between the two germline ends. This CDR3 comprises 12 residues. Germline V gene sequence: CDR1 MNHNS, CDR2 SASEGT. For the CDR3, the DNA is TGTGCCAGCAGTGAACAGGGGCACGAGCAGTACTTC. As protein: CASSEQGHEQYF.

This chain connects TRBV19 to TRBJ1-5; D call uncertain. The CDR3 sequence is 12 residues long. V lost 3 bases to trimming and J lost 5 bases, with 5 bases between them. In germline, CDR1 is LNHDA, CDR2 SQIVND (reference sequence). DNA of the CDR3: TGTGCCAGTAGTATGATGGATCAGCCCCAGCATTTT. Its protein is CASSMMDQPQHF.

The CDR3 nucleotides are TGTGCCAGCAGTTACCAGTCTAGCGGGGGGGCCGGGGAGCTGTTTTTT. This sequence encodes CASSYQSSGGAGELFF. The V call is TRBV6-5, the J call TRBJ2-2, with 12 bases aligning to TRBD2. The CDR3 is 16 residues long. Trimming removed 2 bases from V and 6 bases from J; junction bases left unmatched: 4. Germline V lookup: CDR1 MNHEY, CDR2 SVGAGI.

Turning to this clone: Sequence at one end of the junction differs from germline and may be a read error. The rearrangement joins TRBV7-9 to TRBJ1-1; D unresolved. This CDR3 is built from 13 residues. CDR1 is SEHNR, CDR2 FQNEAQ, per germline (reference sequence). The CDR3 DNA reads as TGTGCCAGCAGCTTAGAGGGCAACACTAAAGCTTTCTTT. Its protein is CASSLEGNTKAFF.

The rearrangement joins TRBV7-9 to TRBJ2-7; D remains unclear. The CDR3 runs 15 residues. V lost 3 bases, J lost 0 bases, and 12 bases lay in between. Germline assignment: CDR1 SEHNR and CDR2 FQNEAQ (reference sequence). CDR3 DNA: TGTGCCAGCAGCTTTTCCGCCGTTAGCTCCTACGAGCAGTACTTC. Encoded protein: CASSFSAVSSYEQYF.

The chain uses TRBV28 and TRBJ2-7, with D perhaps matching TRBD1 (6 bases). This CDR3 is built from 13 residues. Germline lookup yields CDR1 MDHEN and CDR2 SYDVKM. Trimming took off 6 bases at V and 4 bases at J, with 13 bases between the two ends. CDR3 residues: CASRKQGAYEQYF. For the CDR3, the DNA is TGTGCCAGCAGAAAACAGGGAGCTTACGAGCAGTACTTC.

The rearrangement links TRBV9 to TRBJ1-2; the match to TRBD1 covers 7 bases. V trimming: 4 bases; J trimming: 4 bases; junction bases outside the gene matches: 7. The CDR3 is made up of 14 amino acids. CDR1 and CDR2 from the germline V gene are SGDLS and YYNGEE. The CDR3 nucleotides read TGTGCCAGCAGCCCCAGGGACAGCATCTATGGCTACACCTTC. This codes for CASSPRDSIYGYTF.

The rearrangement joins TRBV6-5 to TRBJ1-2, with 8 bases fitting TRBD1. With V trimmed by 6 bases and J by 2 bases, 5 bases remained unmatched. CDR3 length: 14 amino acids. Germline values: CDR1 MNHEY, CDR2 SVGAGI. The CDR3 bases are TGTGCCAGCAGGGGGCACAGGGGGAACTATGGCTACACCTTC. Translation gives CASRGHRGNYGYTF.

This clone is medium-sized (0.01 to 0.1%) by share. J is TRBJ2-7 and V is TRBV13, with D hard to call. Per germline, CDR1 PRHDT and CDR2 FYEKMQ (reference sequence). The CDR3 consists of 14 residues. Trimming cost V 8 bases and J 4 bases, with 18 bases left between them. CDR3 in amino acids: CASSSPWSRYEQYF. CDR3 nucleotide sequence: TGTGCCAGCTCTTCCCCGTGGAGTAGGTACGAGCAGTACTTC.

The V gene is TRBV11-2, the J gene TRBJ1-2; tentatively, D is TRBD1 (5 bases). CDR3 length equals 13 residues. Deletions cut 3 bases from V and 5 bases from J, with 10 bases between. Germline CDR1 reads SGHAT; CDR2 reads FQNNGV. CDR3 sequence (DNA): TGTGCCAGCAGCTTGATTGGGACTTATGGCTACACCTTC. Its protein is CASSLIGTYGYTF.

To note about this clone: The junction departs from germline at one end; a sequencing error may be responsible. The V gene is TRBV23-1, the J gene TRBJ2-7, with D perhaps matching TRBD2 (5 bases). TRBV23-1 is placed among ORFs of uncertain function. The CDR3 loop spans 11 amino acids. CDR3 protein: CASSSPDGKSF. DNA for the CDR3: TGCGCCAGCAGCAGCCCGGACGGGAAAAGCTTC.

In DNA, the CDR3 is TGTGCCAGCAGTTTCCAGGGTTCACCCCTCCACTTT. Translated, it gives CASSFQGSPLHF. The rearrangement links TRBV6-5 to TRBJ1-6, with D perhaps matching TRBD1 (5 bases). V gave up 4 bases and J gave up 9 bases, with 7 bases separating them. The CDR3 extends over 12 amino acids. The germline gives CDR1 MNHEY, CDR2 SVGAGI.

This chain links TRBV5-4 with TRBJ2-7; 7 bases are shared with TRBD1. Germline CDR1 and CDR2: SGHNT and YYREEE (reference sequence). Trimming cost V 1 base and J 13 bases; bases outside gene matches: 14. The CDR3 has 14 amino acids. The CDR3 protein is CASSLKGAGTDPYF. The CDR3 nucleotides are TGTGCCAGCAGCTTGAAAGGGGCTGGGACAGATCCTTACTTC.

The chain couples TRBV19 to TRBJ1-3; D might be TRBD1 (6 bases). Per the germline V gene, CDR1 is LNHDA and CDR2 is SQIVND (reference sequence). Trimming shortened V by 4 bases and J by 4 bases, and 11 bases separated the two germline ends. The CDR3 spans 14 residues. CDR3 nucleotides: TGTGCCAGTAGTAAGGGACATTCAGGAAACACCATATATTTT. The encoded protein is CASSKGHSGNTIYF.

This sequence joins TRBV10-3 and TRBJ2-7; tentatively, D is TRBD1 (6 bases). This CDR3 is 16 amino acids long. CDR1 is ENHRY, CDR2 SYGVKD, per germline. The V end lost 6 bases, the J end lost 0 bases, and 18 bases lay between the germline ends. The CDR3 is CAISYAPGTSSYEQYF. Written as DNA, the CDR3 is TGTGCCATCAGCTATGCACCTGGGACATCCTCCTACGAGCAGTACTTC.

The rearrangement joins TRBV5-1 to TRBJ1-2, with 8 positions matching TRBD1. The ends lost 0 bases at V and 4 bases at J; junction bases unmatched: 5. Germline V gene data show CDR1 as SGHRS and CDR2 as YFSETQ. The CDR3 is made up of 15 amino acids. The CDR3 DNA sequence: TGCGCCAGCAGCTTGGATCCAGGGGGCGGCTATGGCTACACCTTC. Encoded protein: CASSLDPGGGYGYTF. Complete variable domain (other parts from reference TRBV5-1 and TRBJ1-2): KAGVTQTPRYLIKTRGQQVTLSCSPISGHRSVSWYQQTPGQGLQFLFEYFSETQRNKGNFPGRFSGRQFSNSRSEMNVSTLELGDSALYLCASSLDPGGGYGYTFGSGTRLTVV.

The rearrangement joins TRBV7-2 to TRBJ2-3, with no clear D. V gave up 7 bases and J gave up 4 bases, with 6 bases separating them. This CDR3 spans 11 amino acids. Per germline, CDR1 SGHTA and CDR2 FQGNSA. This CDR3 reads CASTLADTQYF. For the CDR3, the DNA is TGTGCCAGCACCCTTGCAGATACGCAGTATTTT. The full variable domain, in which reference TRBV7-2 and TRBJ2-3 provide the parts outside the CDR3, is GAGVSQSPSNKVTEKGKDVELRCDPISGHTALYWYRQSLGQGLEFLIYFQGNSAPDKSGLPSDRFSAERTGGSVSTLTIQRTQQEDSAVYLCASTLADTQYFGPGTRLTVL.

V and J are TRBV12-5 and TRBJ1-3, with D unresolved. Trimming shortened V by 0 bases and J by 3 bases, and 6 bases separated the two germline ends. The CDR3 is 14 amino acids. CDR1 is LGHNT, CDR2 FRNRAP, per germline. The CDR3 DNA reads as TGTGCTAGTGGTTTGGTAGAGGATGGAAACACCATATATTTT. As protein: CASGLVEDGNTIYF. The full variable domain, in which reference TRBV12-5 and TRBJ1-3 provide the parts outside the CDR3, is DARVTQTPRHKVTEMGQEVTMRCQPILGHNTVFWYRQTMMQGLELLAYFRNRAPLDDSGMPKDRFSAEMPDATLATLKIQPSEPRDSAVYFCASGLVEDGNTIYFGEGSWLTVV.

The J gene is TRBJ2-2, the V gene TRBV5-1; 15 bases fit TRBD2. Trimming took 1 base from V and 6 from J; bases not matched to a gene: 4. From germline, CDR1 is SGHRS and CDR2 YFSETQ. The CDR3 has 17 residues. The CDR3 loop is CASSLRTSGGAAGELFF. CDR3 bases: TGCGCCAGCAGCTTGCGGACTAGCGGGGGGGCAGCCGGGGAGCTGTTTTTT. The full variable domain, its missing parts supplied by reference TRBV5-1 and TRBJ2-2, is KAGVTQTPRYLIKTRGQQVTLSCSPISGHRSVSWYQQTPGQGLQFLFEYFSETQRNKGNFPGRFSGRQFSNSRSEMNVSTLELGDSALYLCASSLRTSGGAAGELFFGEGSRLTVL.

The gene calls are TRBV20-1 and TRBJ2-7; D ambiguous. CDR1 is DFQATT and CDR2 is SNEGSKA in the germline V gene (reference sequence). Trimming took off 5 bases at V and 0 bases at J, with 5 bases between the two ends. CDR3 length: 11 residues. CDR3 in amino acids: CSAPISYEQYF. CDR3 sequence (DNA): TGCAGTGCTCCAATCTCCTACGAGCAGTACTTC.